The source of this T cell receptor beta chain is a study of response to subunit inactivated influenza vaccine. One entry per CDR3 protein results from TCRdb running MiXCR on the RT-PCR reads. The sample has 590,000 or so distinct CDR3 sequences, around 15% seen once. The clonotype was recovered from a man in his forties or fifties who received an inactivated influenza vaccine. The sample here was PBMCs from blood, taken 14 to 15 days before vaccination.

The CDR3 reads CASSRARMNTEAFF. DNA for the CDR3: TGTGCCAGCAGTAGGGCAAGGATGAACACTGAAGCTTTCTTT. V and J are TRBV12-3 or TRBV12-4 and TRBJ1-1; D call uncertain. V shed 5 bases and J shed 0 bases, with 10 bases lying between them. The CDR3 has 14 residues.